This TCR beta chain was identified during a study of lymphopenia after photon versus proton radiotherapy. Remarks on this clone: What it recognizes is unknown.

Generated by immunoSEQ multiplex PCR, the TCRdb table keeps only in-frame clones and is missing some. This sample has tens of thousands of clones, with 87% found just once. Study results and limitations: Better survival with proton therapy was suggested as possible, not demonstrated. Post-nadir diversity loss with photons came from oligoclonal expansion, particularly CD8+ Temra cells. A bigger post-nadir fall in TCR diversity correlated inversely with survival time in deceased patients.

Sample: peripheral blood, taken from a patient treated with proton-based radiotherapy. This sequence originates from an older man with esophageal cancer.

Written as DNA, the CDR3 is TGTGCCAGCAGAACACACGCCCGGGAGACCCAGTACTTC. It specifies CASRTHARETQYF. The chain employs TRBV6-1 and TRBJ2-5; D call uncertain. V was cut by 6 bases and J by 5 bases, with 13 bases left in between. The CDR3 is 13 residues long. Germline V gene lookup returns CDR1 MNHNS and CDR2 SASEGT.